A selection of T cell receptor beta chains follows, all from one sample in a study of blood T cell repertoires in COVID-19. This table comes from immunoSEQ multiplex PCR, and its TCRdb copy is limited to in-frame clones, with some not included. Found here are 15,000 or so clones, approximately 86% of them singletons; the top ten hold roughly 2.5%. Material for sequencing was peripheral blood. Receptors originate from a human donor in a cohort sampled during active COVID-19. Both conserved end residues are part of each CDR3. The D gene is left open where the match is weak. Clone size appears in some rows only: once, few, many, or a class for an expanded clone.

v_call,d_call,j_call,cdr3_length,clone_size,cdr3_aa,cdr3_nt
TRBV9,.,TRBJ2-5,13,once,CASSPRVLETQYF,TGTGCCAGCAGCCCCAGGGTATTGGAGACCCAGTACTTC
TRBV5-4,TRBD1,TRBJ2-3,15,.,CASSGQGANTDTQYF,TGTGCCAGCAGCGGACAGGGGGCTAACACAGATACGCAGTATTTT
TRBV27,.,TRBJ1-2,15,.,CASSSLDAGSWGYTF,TGTGCCAGCAGTTCATTAGACGCAGGGTCTTGGGGCTACACCTTC
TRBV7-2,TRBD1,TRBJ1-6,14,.,CASSRDRANSPLHF,TGTGCCAGCAGCCGGGACAGGGCGAATTCACCCCTCCACTTT
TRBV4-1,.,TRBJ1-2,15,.,CASSQLSEVLYGYTF,TGCGCCAGCAGCCAGTTATCAGAGGTTCTCTATGGCTACACCTTC
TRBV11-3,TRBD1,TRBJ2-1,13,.,CASSQQGADEQFF,TGTGCCAGCAGCCAACAGGGGGCAGATGAGCAGTTCTTC
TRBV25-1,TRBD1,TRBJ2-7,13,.,CASPGTVHYEQYF,TGTGCCAGCCCCGGGACAGTTCACTACGAGCAGTACTTC
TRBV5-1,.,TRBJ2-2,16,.,CASSSTGLRGTGELFF,TGCGCCAGCAGCTCCACAGGATTAAGGGGCACCGGGGAGCTGTTTTTT
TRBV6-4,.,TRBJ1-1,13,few,CASSEGRGTEAFF,TGTGCCAGCAGTGAGGGGAGGGGAACTGAAGCTTTCTTT
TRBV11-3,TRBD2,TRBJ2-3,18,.,CASSLVGLAGPGADTQYF,TGTGCCAGCAGCTTAGTGGGACTAGCGGGGCCAGGCGCAGATACGCAGTATTTT
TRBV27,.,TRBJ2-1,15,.,CASSPRPSSYNEQFF,TGTGCCAGCAGTCCCCGCCCTAGCTCCTACAATGAGCAGTTCTTC
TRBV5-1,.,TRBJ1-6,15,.,CASSLAGLLNSPLHF,TGCGCCAGCAGCTTGGCAGGACTGCTCAATTCACCCCTCCACTTT
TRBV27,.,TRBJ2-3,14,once,CASNASGGQDTQYF,TGTGCCAGCAACGCCTCGGGGGGCCAAGATACGCAGTATTTT
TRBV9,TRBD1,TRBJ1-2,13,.,CASSPQGVYGYTF,TGTGCCAGCAGCCCTCAGGGGGTCTATGGCTACACCTTC
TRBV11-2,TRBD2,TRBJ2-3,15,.,CASSLVLAGTDTQYF,TGTGCCAGCAGCTTAGTACTAGCGGGCACAGATACGCAGTATTTT
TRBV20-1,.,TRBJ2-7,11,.,CSASDWPEQYF,TGCAGTGCTAGCGACTGGCCCGAGCAGTACTTC
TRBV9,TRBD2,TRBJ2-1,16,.,CASSFLSGGGYNEQFF,TGTGCCAGCAGCTTTCTTAGCGGGGGGGGCTACAATGAGCAGTTCTTC
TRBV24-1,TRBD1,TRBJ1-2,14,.,CATSDRRQGRGYTF,TGTGCCACCAGTGATAGACGACAGGGCCGTGGCTACACCTTC
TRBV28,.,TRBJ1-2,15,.,CASRIRGELNYGYTF,TGTGCCAGCAGGATTCGGGGTGAACTGAACTATGGCTACACCTTC
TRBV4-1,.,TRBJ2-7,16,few,CASSQDPAGMDYEQYF,TGCGCCAGCAGCCAAGATCCGGCAGGGATGGACTACGAGCAGTACTTC
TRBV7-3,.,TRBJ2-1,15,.,CASSPGRGEGNEQFF,TGTGCCAGCAGCCCCGGGCGCGGGGAAGGCAATGAGCAGTTCTTC
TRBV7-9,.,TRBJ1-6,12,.,CASSFSDSSLHF,TGTGCCAGCAGCTTCAGTGATTCGTCCCTCCACTTT
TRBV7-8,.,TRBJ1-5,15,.,CASSLVRVGSEPQHF,TGTGCCAGCAGCTTAGTCCGAGTGGGCTCCGAACCCCAGCATTTT